Below, 14 T cell receptor beta chains from the same sample are listed, as sequenced in a study of blood T cell repertoires in COVID-19. Using immunoSEQ multiplex PCR, the repertoire was profiled, and TCRdb retains in-frame clones only, with some absent. The table shows about 150,000 clones, with approximately 90% occurring only once. Sequencing input: peripheral blood. These receptors were collected from a woman in her 70s with acute or convalescent COVID-19.

V is TRBV6-5 and J is TRBJ2-7; unclear D gene. The V end lost 6 bases, the J end lost 1 base, and 13 bases lay between the germline ends. Germline loops: CDR1 MNHEY, CDR2 SVGAGI. This CDR3 has 14 residues. CDR3 sequence reads: CASRLRILSYEQYF. The CDR3 bases are TGTGCCAGCAGGCTGAGGATCCTATCCTACGAGCAGTACTTC.

The chain combines TRBV4-1 with TRBJ2-5; 8 bases match TRBD1. This CDR3 contains 16 residues. The J segment lost 5 bases and the V segment lost 0 bases, leaving 8 bases of the junction unmatched. Looked up from germline, CDR1 is MGHRA and CDR2 is YSYEKL. The CDR3 is CASSQEGRGRGETQYF. Here the CDR3 DNA reads TGCGCCAGCAGCCAAGAAGGCAGGGGGCGCGGGGAGACCCAGTACTTC.

The V gene is TRBV9, the J gene TRBJ2-6, with 9 bases that match TRBD1. The CDR3 is 19 residues long. Germline CDR1 and CDR2: SGDLS and YYNGEE. Trimming removed 4 bases from V and 0 bases from J; junction bases left unmatched: 11. The CDR3 region has the DNA TGTGCCAGCAGCCCGTCAGGACAGGGGAGTCTCTCTGGGGCCAACGTCCTGACTTTC. Translated, it gives CASSPSGQGSLSGANVLTF.

As DNA, the CDR3 is TGTGCCAGCAGCCGGGGGGCGGGGCTCCGGGCGACCCAGTACTTC. As protein: CASSRGAGLRATQYF. This chain joins TRBV6-5 and TRBJ2-5; D may be TRBD2 (7 bases). The V and J ends lost 6 bases and 7 bases respectively, with 21 bases between them. The germline gives CDR1 MNHEY, CDR2 SVGAGI. This CDR3 is 15 amino acids long.

V is TRBV24-1 and J is TRBJ1-5; D is unresolved. CDR1 is KGHDR, CDR2 SFDVKD, per germline. Trimming took off 5 bases at V and 7 bases at J, with 11 bases between the two ends. This CDR3 is 13 amino acids long. Here the CDR3 reads CATSGQSWQPQHF. The CDR3 nucleotides read TGTGCCACCAGTGGGCAGTCGTGGCAGCCCCAGCATTTT.

The chain uses TRBV4-2 and TRBJ1-2; 10 positions agree with TRBD1. The CDR3 runs to 15 residues. Germline V gene data show CDR1 as LGHNA and CDR2 as YNFKEQ. J was trimmed by 8 bases and V by 1 base; bases with no gene match: 7. CDR3 in amino acids: CASSQAGQGVIGYTF. CDR3 DNA sequence: TGTGCCAGCAGCCAAGCCGGACAGGGGGTGATCGGCTACACCTTC.

The V call is TRBV10-3, the J call TRBJ2-5, with TRBD2 as a possible D gene (7 bases). From germline, CDR1 is ENHRY and CDR2 SYGVKD. Trimming took off 2 bases at V and 4 bases at J, with 20 bases between the two ends. This CDR3 has 17 residues. CDR3 region: CAISEVPSVAGAETQYF. The CDR3 nucleotides are TGTGCCATCAGTGAGGTCCCTAGCGTGGCGGGGGCAGAGACCCAGTACTTC.

The genes are TRBV21-1 and TRBJ1-6; the D call of TRBD1 is as the table states it, not checked on the DNA. TRBV21-1 is noted as a pseudogene. The CDR3 has 15 residues. The CDR3, as DNA: TGTGCCAGCAGCAAGGGACAGGGGGATCAATCACCCCTCCACTTT. This translates into CASSKGQGDQSPLHF.

This chain joins TRBV19 and TRBJ2-5; D not resolved. The V and J ends lost 7 bases and 1 base respectively, with 10 bases between them. The germline V gene encodes CDR1 LNHDA and CDR2 SQIVND (reference sequence). This CDR3 has 13 residues. The CDR3 reads CASTPVGQETQYF. The DNA for the CDR3 is TGTGCCAGTACCCCGGTTGGCCAAGAGACCCAGTACTTC.

The chain combines TRBV7-2 with TRBJ2-3; 11 nucleotides align to TRBD2. The CDR3 consists of 16 residues. V lost 1 base to trimming and J lost 3 bases; unmatched junction nucleotides: 3. CDR1 is SGHTA and CDR2 is FQGNSA in the germline V gene. CDR3 loop: CASSLVAGGRTDTQYF. The CDR3 coding sequence is TGTGCCAGCAGCTTAGTAGCGGGGGGGCGGACAGATACGCAGTATTTT.

The rearrangement links TRBV12-3 or TRBV12-4 to TRBJ1-5; D is ambiguous. Trimming shortened V by 6 bases and J by 9 bases, and 9 bases separated the two germline ends. This CDR3 has 11 residues. The CDR3 nucleotides are TGTGCCAGCAGCAATGGAGGGCCCCAGCATTTT. This codes for CASSNGGPQHF.

The gene calls are TRBV28 and TRBJ2-7, with TRBD1 identical over 12 bases. The germline V gene encodes CDR1 MDHEN and CDR2 SYDVKM. V lost 6 bases to trimming and J lost 7 bases; unmatched junction nucleotides: 16. The length of the CDR3 is 17 residues. CDR3 sequence: CASSLAAGTGGTGEQYV. CDR3 DNA: TGTGCCAGCAGCCTTGCCGCCGGGACAGGGGGCACCGGGGAGCAGTACGTC.

This clone was seen a handful of times. This chain joins TRBV5-1 and TRBJ2-7; 9 bases line up with TRBD1. The junction had 5 bases not matched to a gene; V was cut back by 0 bases and J by 7 bases. CDR3 length: 14 residues. Per germline, CDR1 SGHRS and CDR2 YFSETQ. CDR3 nucleotides: TGCGCCAGCAGCTTGGGGGGACAGGGCAGGGAGCAGTACGTC. Translating it yields CASSLGGQGREQYV.

This clone has only a few counts. The chain has TRBV6-2 or TRBV6-3 and TRBJ1-2; D not certain. The germline V gene has CDR1 MNHEY and CDR2 SVGEGT. The CDR3 consists of 13 residues. Trimming left V 4 bases short and J 2 bases short, with 8 bases between. The CDR3 loop reads CASSFGENYGYTF. CDR3 DNA sequence: TGTGCCAGCAGTTTCGGAGAGAACTATGGCTACACCTTC.